The 15 T cell receptor beta chains listed next were all sequenced from one sample in a study of cytomegalovirus exposure and HLA in healthy donors. The PCR contained 60 Vbeta and 13 Jbeta primers. Only in-frame clones appear in the TCRdb table, and some are missing; sequencing was by immunoSEQ multiplex PCR. Of some 120,000 clones listed, around three quarters are singletons. The source material was PBMCs. The receptors here all came from a woman under 30 in good health and CMV-seropositive.

The V gene is TRBV19, the J gene TRBJ2-7, with 11 bases identical to TRBD1. The CDR3 is 15 residues long. With V trimmed by 6 bases and J by 6 bases, 10 bases remained unmatched. Germline-derived CDR1 and CDR2 are LNHDA and SQIVND (reference sequence). The CDR3 nucleotides read TGTGCCAGTAGGGTTGGACAGGGGGCGCAAAGCGAGCAGTACTTC. It yields the protein CASRVGQGAQSEQYF.

Concerning this clone itself: Germline and junction disagree at one end, which may indicate a read error. The chain employs TRBV6-4 and TRBJ2-2; possible D gene TRBD2, 6 bases. Germline V CDR1 and CDR2: MRHNA, SNTAGT. This CDR3 has 14 amino acids. The CDR3 nucleotides are TGTGCCAGCAGTGACTCGATAAACGCCGGGGGGCTGTTTTTT. Protein: CASSDSINAGGLFF.

V gene TRBV11-2 combines with J gene TRBJ2-7, with 10 bases matching TRBD1. CDR3 length: 15 residues. The germline V gene has CDR1 SGHAT and CDR2 FQNNGV. V shed 5 bases, J shed 2 bases, and the junction held 6 bases outside the gene matches. Written as DNA, the CDR3 is TGTGCCAGCAGCCCCCTCGGGACAGGGGCCTACGAGCAGTACTTC. This translates into CASSPLGTGAYEQYF.

The chain couples TRBV19 to TRBJ2-3; D is undetermined. V was trimmed by 3 bases and J by 6 bases, leaving 7 bases between them. Germline V gene sequence: CDR1 LNHDA, CDR2 SQIVND (reference sequence). The CDR3 extends over 12 amino acids. The CDR3 sequence is CASSIGVDTQYF. The CDR3 DNA sequence: TGTGCCAGTAGTATTGGAGTGGATACGCAGTATTTT. The full variable domain, completed using reference TRBV19 and TRBJ2-3, is DGGITQSPKYLFRKEGQNVTLSCEQNLNHDAMYWYRQDPGQGLRLIYYSQIVNDFQKGDIAEGYSVSREKKESFPLTVTSAQKNPTAFYLCASSIGVDTQYFGPGTRLTVL.

The chain is built from TRBV5-6 and TRBJ2-2; D is possibly TRBD1 (6 bases). The CDR3 has 15 residues. V was cut by 1 base and J by 3 bases, with 10 bases left in between. The germline V gene has CDR1 SGHDT and CDR2 YYEEEE. The CDR3 region is CASSLTGKDTGELFF. DNA of the CDR3: TGTGCCAGCAGCTTGACAGGGAAGGACACCGGGGAGCTGTTTTTT. The full variable domain, rest sourced from reference TRBV5-6 and TRBJ2-2, is DAGVTQSPTHLIKTRGQQVTLRCSPKSGHDTVSWYQQALGQGPQFIFQYYEEEERQRGNFPDRFSGHQFPNYSSELNVNALLLGDSALYLCASSLTGKDTGELFFGEGSRLTVL.

The genes are TRBV5-6 and TRBJ2-1; 15 nucleotides agree with TRBD2. With V trimmed by 2 bases and J by 9 bases, 3 bases remained unmatched. CDR1 is SGHDT and CDR2 is YYEEEE in the germline V gene. This CDR3 contains 15 residues. The CDR3 nucleotides read TGTGCCAGCAGCTTCCGGACTAGCGGGAGGGTTGAGCAGTTCTTC. This translates into CASSFRTSGRVEQFF.

The rearrangement uses TRBV7-8 and TRBJ2-3; 10 bases line up with TRBD2. Trimming took 4 bases from V and 4 from J; bases not matched to a gene: 2. The CDR3 consists of 14 residues. Germline V gives CDR1 SGHVS, CDR2 FQNEAQ. The CDR3 region has the DNA TGTGCCAGCAGCTACGGACTAGCGGCAGATACGCAGTATTTT. Its translation is CASSYGLAADTQYF.

This chain joins TRBV10-1 and TRBJ2-5; 9 bases agree with TRBD1. With V trimmed by 3 bases and J by 9 bases, 5 bases remained unmatched. CDR3 size: 13 residues. Looked up from germline, CDR1 is WNHNN and CDR2 is SYGVQD (reference sequence). CDR3 residues: CASSEGQGTAQYF. The CDR3 DNA follows: TGCGCCAGCAGTGAAGGACAGGGGACGGCCCAGTACTTC.

The rearrangement joins TRBV19 to TRBJ2-3; TRBD1 agrees at 8 bases. The CDR3 loop spans 14 amino acids. J lost 1 base, V lost 7 bases, and 4 bases had no gene match. Looked up from germline, CDR1 is LNHDA and CDR2 is SQIVND (reference sequence). The DNA of the CDR3 is TGTGCCAGTACCTTACAGGGGGGCACAGATACGCAGTATTTT. It is translated as CASTLQGGTDTQYF.

This clone was detected once. A far larger clone is one base from this, pointing to a likely read error. V and J are TRBV6-1 and TRBJ2-7; 10 nucleotides align to TRBD1. The CDR3 contains 14 residues. The V gene's germline CDR1 is MNHNS and CDR2 SASEGT. V dropped 3 bases and J dropped 6; count of bases not matched to a gene: 5. CDR3 loop: CASSETGGSSEQYF. In DNA form, the CDR3 reads TGTGCCAGCAGTGAGACAGGGGGCAGCTCCGAGCAGTACTTC.

This clone occurred once. The chain couples TRBV6-4 to TRBJ2-7; weak D call: TRBD2 (5 bases). V was cut by 3 bases and J by 4 bases, with 16 bases left in between. Looked up from germline, CDR1 is MRHNA and CDR2 is SNTAGT. This CDR3 is built from 15 residues. CDR3 sequence (DNA): TGTGCCAGCAGTGAGGACGCCATCCCGGGATACGAGCAGTACTTC. As protein: CASSEDAIPGYEQYF.

The rearrangement uses TRBV2 and TRBJ2-5; 8 bases agree with TRBD1. The J call is doubtful: the DNA matches TRBJ2-7 better. Germline assignment: CDR1 SNHLY and CDR2 FYNNEI. The CDR3 has 15 amino acids. CDR3 sequence reads: CASSESSRGLYEQYF. For the CDR3, the DNA is TGTGCCAGCAGTGAATCGAGCAGGGGGCTTTACGAGCAGTACTTC.

The V call is TRBV11-2, the J call TRBJ1-1; 11 nucleotides align to TRBD1. J lost 7 bases, V lost 3 bases, and 7 bases had no gene match. The CDR3 is made up of 15 amino acids. The germline gives CDR1 SGHAT, CDR2 FQNNGV. The CDR3 nucleotides are TGTGCCAGCAGCTTCCCGGGACAGGGGGTATTTGAAGCTTTCTTT. This translates into CASSFPGQGVFEAFF.

This chain uses TRBV10-3 with TRBJ2-6; 8 nucleotides line up with TRBD1. The V gene end was trimmed by 5 bases and the J gene end by 0 bases; junction bases not matched to a gene: 6. The germline V gene has CDR1 ENHRY and CDR2 SYGVKD. The length of the CDR3 is 17 residues. This CDR3 reads CAISNGDRSSGANVLTF. The CDR3 DNA follows: TGTGCCATCAGTAACGGGGACAGGAGCTCTGGGGCCAACGTCCTGACTTTC.

This clone was counted only a few times. The V and J genes are TRBV10-2 and TRBJ1-2, with 12 bases aligning to TRBD1. Looked up from germline, CDR1 is WSHSY and CDR2 is SAAADI. This CDR3 region has 15 residues. The J segment lost 6 bases and the V segment lost 5 bases, leaving 7 bases of the junction unmatched. The CDR3 nucleotides read TGCGCCAGCAGTTCCGGGACAGGGGGCTCGGATGGCTACACCTTC. Translated, it gives CASSSGTGGSDGYTF.